Listed below are T cell receptor beta chains from one sample, sequenced in a study of technical replicates of blood from several donors. TCRdb keeps only in-frame clones here, not all; method: immunoSEQ multiplex PCR. The sample carries about 82,000 clones, 95% to 96% recorded once. The sequenced material came from T cells isolated from PBMCs. Receptors originate from a human donor in good health. CDR3s include the opening cysteine and the closing phenylalanine or tryptophan. A D gene is named only where the DNA matches it firmly. Clone size, where shown, is once, few, many, or a class for clones that have expanded.

J,V,size,D,CDR3,DNA
TRBJ1-1,TRBV5-1,.,TRBD1,CASSTGVGTEAFF,TGCGCCAGCTCGACAGGGGTGGGCACTGAAGCTTTCTTT
TRBJ2-7,TRBV2,.,TRBD1,CASIRGQVYEQYF,TGTGCCAGCATAAGGGGGCAAGTGTACGAGCAGTACTTC
TRBJ2-5,TRBV30,.,TRBD1,CAWSRLDRDQETQYF,TGTGCCTGGAGTAGATTGGACAGGGATCAGGAGACCCAGTACTTC
TRBJ2-7,TRBV5-4,.,TRBD2,CASSLALAAYEQYF,TGTGCCAGCAGCTTGGCACTAGCGGCCTACGAGCAGTACTTC
TRBJ2-3,TRBV7-2,.,.,CASTTFITDTQYF,TGTGCCAGCACTACCTTTATCACAGATACGCAGTATTTT
TRBJ2-7,TRBV6-6,.,.,CAIQGGLEQYF,TGTGCCATACAAGGGGGTCTCGAGCAGTACTTC
TRBJ2-2,TRBV10-3,.,TRBD2,CAISGLAGVLGELFF,TGTGCCATCAGTGGCTTGGCGGGAGTTCTCGGGGAGCTGTTTTTT
TRBJ1-1,TRBV5-1,.,.,CASSLEQGNTEAFF,TGCGCCAGCAGCTTGGAACAGGGGAACACTGAAGCTTTCTTT
TRBJ2-7,TRBV5-4,.,TRBD1,CASSLDRVVYEQYF,TGTGCCAGCAGCTTAGACAGGGTCGTCTACGAGCAGTACTTC
TRBJ1-2,TRBV29-1,.,.,CSVGGGIVYGYTF,TGCAGCGTTGGGGGGGGCATCGTCTATGGCTACACCTTC
TRBJ2-5,TRBV7-3,once,TRBD1,CASSVGQGETQYF,TGTGCCAGCAGCGTAGGACAGGGGGAGACCCAGTACTTC
TRBJ2-7,TRBV9,once,.,CASSSSGGLGNEQYF,TGTGCCAGCAGCTCTAGTGGGGGCTTGGGCAACGAGCAGTACTTC
TRBJ1-4,TRBV4-2,.,TRBD1,CASSLPETGVGEKLFF,TGTGCCAGCAGCCTACCGGAAACAGGGGTGGGTGAAAAACTGTTTTTT
TRBJ2-5,TRBV27,.,TRBD2,CASSLLRGSIETQYF,TGTGCCAGCAGTTTATTGCGGGGGTCTATCGAGACCCAGTACTTC
TRBJ1-4,TRBV10-3,.,.,CAISDGGDEKLFF,TGTGCCATCAGTGACGGCGGGGATGAAAAACTGTTTTTT
TRBJ2-7,TRBV6-5,.,TRBD1,CASSQSGTGGHF,TGTGCCAGCAGTCAGAGCGGGACAGGGGGCCACTTC
TRBJ2-7,TRBV7-2,.,TRBD2,CASSLGLAATYEQYF,TGTGCCAGCAGCCTTGGGCTAGCGGCGACCTACGAGCAGTACTTC
TRBJ2-1,TRBV5-6,.,TRBD2,CASSLATSGTNEQFF,TGTGCCAGCAGCTTGGCAACTAGCGGGACCAATGAGCAGTTCTTC
TRBJ2-7,TRBV19,.,.,CASSMRPLYEQYF,TGTGCCAGTAGTATGAGGCCCCTCTACGAGCAGTACTTC
TRBJ2-7,TRBV28,once,.,CASSLPGQNTKEQYF,TGTGCCAGCAGTTTGCCAGGGCAGAATACTAAAGAGCAGTACTTC
TRBJ2-1,TRBV2,once,.,CASRTEFGNEQFF,TGTGCCAGCAGGACAGAATTTGGGAATGAGCAGTTCTTC
TRBJ1-5,TRBV27,.,.,CASSWAENQPQHF,TGTGCCAGCAGTTGGGCCGAAAATCAGCCCCAGCATTTT
TRBJ1-3,TRBV9,.,TRBD1,CASSAGQGPGNTIYF,TGTGCCAGCAGCGCGGGACAGGGACCTGGAAACACCATATATTTT
TRBJ2-6,TRBV6-1,.,.,CASSDRAPGANVLTF,TGTGCCAGCAGTGATCGAGCGCCTGGGGCCAACGTCCTGACTTTC
TRBJ2-7,TRBV4-2,.,.,CASSLARAGVYEQYF,TGTGCCAGCAGCCTGGCGAGAGCGGGCGTCTACGAGCAGTACTTC
TRBJ2-4,TRBV9,.,.,CASSVGGGQNIQYF,TGTGCCAGCAGCGTAGGGGGCGGACAAAACATTCAGTACTTC
TRBJ1-2,TRBV4-1,.,.,CASSPGPGTYGYTF,TGCGCCAGCAGCCCCGGACCTGGGACTTATGGCTACACCTTC
TRBJ2-7,TRBV27,.,TRBD1,CASSSPGTGSYEQYF,TGTGCCAGCAGTTCCCCCGGGACAGGTAGCTACGAGCAGTACTTC
TRBJ1-4,TRBV6-5,.,TRBD1,CASSYGGTGREKLFF,TGTGCCAGCAGTTACGGGGGGACAGGGAGGGAAAAACTGTTTTTT
TRBJ2-7,TRBV6-6,.,.,CASSYGTPRYEQYF,TGTGCCAGCAGTTATGGGACACCCAGATACGAGCAGTACTTC
TRBJ1-4,TRBV28,.,.,CASRTTGSTNEKLFF,TGTGCCAGCAGGACCACAGGGTCAACTAATGAAAAACTGTTTTTT
TRBJ2-1,TRBV9,.,TRBD1,CASSPPQGVNYNEQFF,TGTGCCAGCAGCCCTCCTCAGGGGGTAAACTACAATGAGCAGTTCTTC
TRBJ2-3,TRBV4-1,.,TRBD2,CASSPNPGLARTDTQYF,TGCGCCAGCAGCCCGAATCCGGGACTAGCGAGGACAGATACGCAGTATTTT
TRBJ1-1,TRBV2,.,.,CASNFQGNTEAFF,TGTGCCAGCAATTTTCAGGGGAACACTGAAGCTTTCTTT
TRBJ2-7,TRBV2,.,.,CASIGSYSYEQYF,TGTGCCAGCATCGGGAGTTACTCCTACGAGCAGTACTTC
TRBJ2-7,TRBV27,.,TRBD1,CASSLGTGSPYEQYF,TGTGCCAGCAGTTTAGGGACAGGCAGCCCCTACGAGCAGTACTTC
TRBJ2-5,TRBV6-5,.,.,CATLPPGRGETQYF,TGTGCCACACTTCCCCCGGGTCGGGGGGAGACCCAGTACTTC
TRBJ2-1,TRBV4-1,.,TRBD2,CASSQVYSGSRNEQFF,TGCGCCAGCAGCCAAGTCTATAGCGGGAGTAGGAATGAGCAGTTCTTC
TRBJ2-1,TRBV4-3,.,.,CASSQDPDEQFF,TGCGCCAGCAGCCAAGATCCCGATGAGCAGTTCTTC
TRBJ2-5,TRBV5-6,.,TRBD1,CASSGSPGTAETQYF,TGTGCCAGCAGCGGTTCGCCCGGGACAGCAGAGACCCAGTACTTC
TRBJ2-7,TRBV28,.,.,CASRHTDYEQYF,TGTGCCAGCAGACACACCGACTACGAGCAGTACTTC
TRBJ1-2,TRBV5-4,once,.,CASSDRGGGYTF,TGTGCCAGCAGCGATCGGGGGGGTGGCTACACCTTC
TRBJ2-7,TRBV21-1,.,.,CASSKGRSAGTYEQYF,TGTGCCAGCAGCAAAGGGCGCTCGGCAGGTACCTACGAGCAGTACTTC
TRBJ2-7,TRBV7-2,.,TRBD1,CASSSTGGVGYEQYF,TGTGCCAGCAGCTCAACAGGGGGCGTTGGTTACGAGCAGTACTTC
TRBJ2-5,TRBV11-3,.,TRBD1,CASSLRQGGIETQYF,TGTGCCAGCAGCCTGCGACAGGGGGGGATAGAGACCCAGTACTTC
TRBJ2-1,TRBV30,.,.,CAWKRRAENEQFF,TGTGCCTGGAAGCGCAGGGCGGAAAATGAGCAGTTCTTC
TRBJ2-5,TRBV7-7,.,TRBD1,CASSQDRQETQYF,TGTGCTAGCAGCCAGGACAGGCAAGAGACCCAGTACTTC
TRBJ2-1,TRBV5-1,.,.,CASSSSEAEQFF,TGCGCCAGCAGTTCGTCCGAGGCGGAGCAGTTCTTC
TRBJ1-4,TRBV29-1,once,.,CSVVGEANEKLFF,TGCAGCGTTGTGGGTGAGGCTAATGAAAAACTGTTTTTT